The TCR beta chain under discussion was sequenced for a study of control samples from healthy donors and cancer patients. Here immunoSEQ multiplex PCR was the method, and the copy in TCRdb shows in-frame clones only, minus some. The sample contains some 120,000 clones, 93% of which appear only once. V was trimmed by 6 bases and J by 2 bases, leaving 8 bases between them. This CDR3 is 13 amino acids long. Germline V gives CDR1 MNHEY, CDR2 SVGAGI. The material sequenced was PBMCs. The V call is TRBV6-5, the J call TRBJ1-5; no reliable D call. The receptor was isolated from a man in his fifties with head and neck cancer. The DNA for the CDR3 is TGTGCCAGCAGAAGACTTGGCAATCAGCCCCAGCATTTT. Translation: CASRRLGNQPQHF.